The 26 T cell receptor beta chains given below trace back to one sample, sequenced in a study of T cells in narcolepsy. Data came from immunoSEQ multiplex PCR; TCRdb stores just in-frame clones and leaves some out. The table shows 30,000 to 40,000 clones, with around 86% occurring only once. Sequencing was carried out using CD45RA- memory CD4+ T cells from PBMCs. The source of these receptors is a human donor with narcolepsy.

In nucleotides, the CDR3 is TGTGCCAGCAGCTCGGACAGGACAAACACTGAAGCTTTCTTT. As protein: CASSSDRTNTEAFF. The chain is built from TRBV11-1 and TRBJ1-1, with 7 positions matching TRBD1. V lost 4 bases and J lost 2; bases outside the gene matches: 4. The CDR3 covers 14 residues. Per germline, CDR1 SGHAT and CDR2 FQDESV (reference sequence).

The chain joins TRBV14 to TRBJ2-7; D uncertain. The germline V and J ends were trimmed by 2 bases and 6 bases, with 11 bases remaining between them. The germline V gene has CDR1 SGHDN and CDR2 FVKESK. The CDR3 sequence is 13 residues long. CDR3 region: CASSQMLRREQYF. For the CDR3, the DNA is TGTGCCAGCAGCCAAATGCTTCGGCGCGAGCAGTACTTC. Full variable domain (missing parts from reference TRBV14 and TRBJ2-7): EAGVTQFPSHSVIEKGQTVTLRCDPISGHDNLYWYRRVMGKEIKFLLHFVKESKQDESGMPNNRFLAERTGGTYSTLKVQPAELEDSGVYFCASSQMLRREQYFGPGTRLTVT.

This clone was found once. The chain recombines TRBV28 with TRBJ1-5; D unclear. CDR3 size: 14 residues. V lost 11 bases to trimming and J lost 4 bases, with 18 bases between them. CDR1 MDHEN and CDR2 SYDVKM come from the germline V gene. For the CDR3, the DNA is TGTGCCTCTCGAGGAGGAAATGAAAATCAGCCCCAGCATTTT. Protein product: CASRGGNENQPQHF.

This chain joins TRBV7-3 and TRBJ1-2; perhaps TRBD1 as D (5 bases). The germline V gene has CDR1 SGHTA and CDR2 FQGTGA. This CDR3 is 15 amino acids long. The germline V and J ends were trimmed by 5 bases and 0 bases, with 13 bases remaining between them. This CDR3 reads CASSQGAPPNYGYTF. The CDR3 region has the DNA TGTGCCAGCAGCCAGGGAGCCCCCCCTAACTATGGCTACACCTTC.

CDR3 nucleotides: TGCGCCAGCAGTGAAGGAATCTTTTACGAGCAGTACTTC. Its protein product is CASSEGIFYEQYF. This chain connects TRBV10-1 to TRBJ2-7; D not certain. Germline lookup yields CDR1 WNHNN and CDR2 SYGVQD (reference sequence). V was trimmed by 3 bases and J by 4 bases, leaving 10 bases between them. The CDR3 contains 13 residues.

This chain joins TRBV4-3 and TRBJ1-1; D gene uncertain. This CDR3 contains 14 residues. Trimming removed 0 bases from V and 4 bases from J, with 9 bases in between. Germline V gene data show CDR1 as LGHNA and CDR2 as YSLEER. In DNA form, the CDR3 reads TGCGCCAGCAGCCAAGAATGGTTACGCACTGAAGCTTTCTTT. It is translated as CASSQEWLRTEAFF.

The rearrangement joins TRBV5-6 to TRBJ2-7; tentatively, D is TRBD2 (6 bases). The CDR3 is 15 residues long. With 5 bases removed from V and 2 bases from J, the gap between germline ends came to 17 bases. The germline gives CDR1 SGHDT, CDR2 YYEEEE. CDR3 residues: CASSRRGLSTYEQYF. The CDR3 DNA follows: TGTGCCAGCAGTCGGCGGGGACTTTCGACCTACGAGCAGTACTTC.

CDR3 amino acids: CASRDRHSNQPQHF. Here the CDR3 DNA reads TGCGCCAGCAGAGACAGGCATAGCAATCAGCCCCAGCATTTT. J is TRBJ1-5 and V is TRBV10-1, with D possibly TRBD1 on 6 matching bases. Trimming stripped 6 bases from V and 0 bases from J, with 9 bases between. Germline CDR1 and CDR2: WNHNN and SYGVQD (reference sequence). The CDR3 spans 14 residues.

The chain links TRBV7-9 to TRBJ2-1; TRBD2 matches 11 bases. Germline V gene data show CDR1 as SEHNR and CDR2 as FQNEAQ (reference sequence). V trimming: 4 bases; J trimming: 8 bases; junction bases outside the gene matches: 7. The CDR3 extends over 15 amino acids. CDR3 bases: TGTGCCAGCAGCTCACCGACTAGCGGGAAAGATGAGCAGTTCTTC. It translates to CASSSPTSGKDEQFF.

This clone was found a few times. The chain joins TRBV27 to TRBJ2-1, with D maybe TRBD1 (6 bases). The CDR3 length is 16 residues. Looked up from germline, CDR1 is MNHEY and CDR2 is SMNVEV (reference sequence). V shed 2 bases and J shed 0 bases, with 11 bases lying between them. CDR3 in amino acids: CASSLRGQSSYNEQFF. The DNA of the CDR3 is TGTGCCAGCAGTTTACGAGGACAGAGCTCCTACAATGAGCAGTTCTTC.

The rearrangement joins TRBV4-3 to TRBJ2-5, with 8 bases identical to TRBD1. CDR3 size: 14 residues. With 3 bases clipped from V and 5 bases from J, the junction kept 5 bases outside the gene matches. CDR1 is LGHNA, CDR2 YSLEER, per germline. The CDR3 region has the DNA TGCGCCAGCAGCCAGCAAACAGGGGGGGAGACCCAGTACTTC. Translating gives CASSQQTGGETQYF.

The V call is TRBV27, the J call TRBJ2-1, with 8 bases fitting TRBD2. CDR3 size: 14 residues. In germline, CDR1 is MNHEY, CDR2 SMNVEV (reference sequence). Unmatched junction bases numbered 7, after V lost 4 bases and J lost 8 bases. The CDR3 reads CASSSSGLSDEQFF. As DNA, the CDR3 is TGTGCCAGCAGTTCTAGCGGGCTCTCTGATGAGCAGTTCTTC.

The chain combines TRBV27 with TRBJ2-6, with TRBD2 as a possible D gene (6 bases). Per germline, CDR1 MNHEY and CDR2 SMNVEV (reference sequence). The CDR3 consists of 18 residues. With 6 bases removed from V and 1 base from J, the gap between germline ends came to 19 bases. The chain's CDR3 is CASSPMTRGLSGANVLTF. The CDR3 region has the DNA TGTGCCAGCAGCCCTATGACTAGGGGTTTATCTGGGGCCAACGTCCTGACTTTC.

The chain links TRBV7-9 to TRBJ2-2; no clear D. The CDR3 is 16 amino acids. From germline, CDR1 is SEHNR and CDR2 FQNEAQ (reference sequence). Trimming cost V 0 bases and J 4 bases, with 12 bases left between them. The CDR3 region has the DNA TGTGCCAGCAGCTTAGCCGCCGGACCTTCCACCGGGGAGCTGTTTTTT. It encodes CASSLAAGPSTGELFF.

CDR3 sequence (DNA): TGTGCCAGTAGTATGGCAGGCGCTAATGAAAAACTGTTTTTT. Translating it yields CASSMAGANEKLFF. The chain combines TRBV19 with TRBJ1-4, with no clear D. Trimming shortened V by 3 bases and J by 3 bases, and 8 bases separated the two germline ends. Germline V lookup: CDR1 LNHDA, CDR2 SQIVND (reference sequence). This CDR3 is built from 14 residues.

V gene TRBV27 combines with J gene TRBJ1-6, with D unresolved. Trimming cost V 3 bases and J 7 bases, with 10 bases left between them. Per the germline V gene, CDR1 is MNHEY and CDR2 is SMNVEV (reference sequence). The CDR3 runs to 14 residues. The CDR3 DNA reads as TGTGCCAGCAGTTTCAGGACGGAGAATTCACCCCTCCACTTT. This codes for CASSFRTENSPLHF.

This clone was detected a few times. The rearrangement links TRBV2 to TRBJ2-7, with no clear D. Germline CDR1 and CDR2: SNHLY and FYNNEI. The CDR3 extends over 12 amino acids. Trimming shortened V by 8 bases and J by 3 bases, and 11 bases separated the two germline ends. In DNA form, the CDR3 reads TGTGCCAGCGTCCCAGAAAGCTACGAGCAGTACTTC. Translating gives CASVPESYEQYF.

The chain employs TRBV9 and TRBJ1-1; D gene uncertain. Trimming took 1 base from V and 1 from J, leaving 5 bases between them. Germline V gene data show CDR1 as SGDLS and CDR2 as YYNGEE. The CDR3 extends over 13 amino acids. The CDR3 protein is CASSVYQNTEAFF. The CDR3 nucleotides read TGTGCCAGCAGCGTATACCAGAACACTGAAGCTTTCTTT.

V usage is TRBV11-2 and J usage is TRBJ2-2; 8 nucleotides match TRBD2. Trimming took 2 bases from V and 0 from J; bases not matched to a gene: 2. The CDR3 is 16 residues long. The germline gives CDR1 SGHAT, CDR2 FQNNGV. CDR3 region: CASSLSLAANTGELFF. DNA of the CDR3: TGTGCCAGCAGCTTATCACTAGCGGCGAACACCGGGGAGCTGTTTTTT.

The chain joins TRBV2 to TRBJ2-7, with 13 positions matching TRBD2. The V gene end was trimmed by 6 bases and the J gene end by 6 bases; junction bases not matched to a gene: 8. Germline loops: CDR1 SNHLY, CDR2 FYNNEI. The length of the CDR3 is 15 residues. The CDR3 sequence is CASSRTSGSSGEQYF. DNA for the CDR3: TGTGCCAGCAGCCGGACTAGCGGGAGCTCCGGCGAGCAGTACTTC.

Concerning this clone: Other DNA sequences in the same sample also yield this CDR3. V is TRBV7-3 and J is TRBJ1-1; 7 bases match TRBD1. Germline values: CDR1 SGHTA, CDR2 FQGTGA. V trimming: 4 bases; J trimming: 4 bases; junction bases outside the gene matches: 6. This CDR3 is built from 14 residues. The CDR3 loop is CASSSQGPGTEAFF. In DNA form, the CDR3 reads TGTGCCAGCAGCTCACAGGGGCCGGGCACTGAAGCTTTCTTT.

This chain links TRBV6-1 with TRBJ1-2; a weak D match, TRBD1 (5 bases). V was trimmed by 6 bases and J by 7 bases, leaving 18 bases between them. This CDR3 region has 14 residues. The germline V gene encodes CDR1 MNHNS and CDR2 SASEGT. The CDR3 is CASSRTAGARGYTF. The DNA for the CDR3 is TGTGCCAGCAGCCGAACCGCTGGGGCGCGTGGCTACACCTTC.

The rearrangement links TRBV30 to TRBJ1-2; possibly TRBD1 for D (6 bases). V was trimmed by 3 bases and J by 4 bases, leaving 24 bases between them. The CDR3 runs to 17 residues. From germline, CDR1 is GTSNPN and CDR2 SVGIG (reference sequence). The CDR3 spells CAWSPGGAQRGTYGYTF. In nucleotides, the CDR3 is TGTGCCTGGAGCCCTGGGGGGGCTCAACGTGGGACCTATGGCTACACCTTC.

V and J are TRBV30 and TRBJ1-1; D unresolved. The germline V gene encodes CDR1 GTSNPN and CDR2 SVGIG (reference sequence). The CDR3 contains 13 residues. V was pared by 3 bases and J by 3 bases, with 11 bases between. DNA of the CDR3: TGTGCCTGGAGCTCGTGGCTTGACACTGAAGCTTTCTTT. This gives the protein CAWSSWLDTEAFF.

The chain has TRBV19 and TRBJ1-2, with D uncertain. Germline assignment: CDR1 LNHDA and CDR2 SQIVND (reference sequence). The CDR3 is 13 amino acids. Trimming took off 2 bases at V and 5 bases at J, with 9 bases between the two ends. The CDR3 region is CASSISPGYGYTF. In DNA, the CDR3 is TGTGCCAGTAGTATAAGTCCGGGGTATGGCTACACCTTC. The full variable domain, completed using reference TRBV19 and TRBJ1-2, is DGGITQSPKYLFRKEGQNVTLSCEQNLNHDAMYWYRQDPGQGLRLIYYSQIVNDFQKGDIAEGYSVSREKKESFPLTVTSAQKNPTAFYLCASSISPGYGYTFGSGTRLTVV.

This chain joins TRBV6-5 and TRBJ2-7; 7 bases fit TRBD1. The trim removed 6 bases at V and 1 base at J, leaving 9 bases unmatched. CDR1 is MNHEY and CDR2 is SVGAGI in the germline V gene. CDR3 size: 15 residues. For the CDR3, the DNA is TGTGCCAGCAGAGCTAGACAGGGCGGATCCTACGAGCAGTACTTC. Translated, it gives CASRARQGGSYEQYF.